What follows are 32 T cell receptor beta chains derived from one specimen sequenced in a study of shared clonotypes between healthy human individuals. The protocol was immunoSEQ multiplex PCR, while the TCRdb copy is restricted to in-frame clones and leaves out a portion. In the table there are fewer than 200,000 clones, 85% to 95% of which are singletons. Sequencing was performed on naive CD4+ T cells sorted from blood. Subset: CD45RA+ positively selected. These receptors all come from a woman in her twenties or thirties in good health.

This chain links TRBV5-1 with TRBJ2-7; 12 bases agree with TRBD1. The J segment lost 7 bases and the V segment lost 1 base, leaving 9 bases of the junction unmatched. Germline V CDR1 and CDR2: SGHRS, YFSETQ. The CDR3 has 16 amino acids. This CDR3 reads CASSLQGTGGGREQYF. In DNA, the CDR3 is TGCGCCAGCAGCTTGCAAGGGACAGGGGGCGGCAGGGAGCAGTACTTC. Complete variable domain (other parts from reference TRBV5-1 and TRBJ2-7): KAGVTQTPRYLIKTRGQQVTLSCSPISGHRSVSWYQQTPGQGLQFLFEYFSETQRNKGNFPGRFSGRQFSNSRSEMNVSTLELGDSALYLCASSLQGTGGGREQYFGPGTRLTVT.

Concerning this clone itself: Its ends do not fully match the called genes, so a read error is possible. The chain is built from TRBV6-6 and TRBJ2-7; D uncertain. The CDR3 has 13 residues. The V gene's germline CDR1 is MNHNY and CDR2 SVGAGI (reference sequence). The CDR3: CASNYTLGGEQYF. In DNA form, the CDR3 reads TGTGCCAGCAATTACACTCTCGGCGGTGAGCAGTACTTC.

The rearrangement links TRBV19 to TRBJ1-1; D not resolved. V dropped 6 bases and J dropped 0 bases, with 17 bases sitting between them. In germline, CDR1 is LNHDA, CDR2 SQIVND (reference sequence). This CDR3 comprises 16 residues. CDR3 sequence reads: CASSGPIIHMNTEAFF. CDR3 sequence (DNA): TGTGCCAGTAGCGGACCGATTATCCATATGAACACTGAAGCTTTCTTT.

J is TRBJ2-5 and V is TRBV9; D unresolved. V was clipped by 1 base and J by 1 base, with 14 bases between them. This CDR3 comprises 16 residues. Per the germline V gene, CDR1 is SGDLS and CDR2 is YYNGEE. The CDR3 spells CASSVMGNPSQETQYF. CDR3 bases: TGTGCCAGCAGCGTAATGGGAAATCCCTCCCAAGAGACCCAGTACTTC.

This clone has just a few counts. The genes are TRBV2 and TRBJ2-7, with D possibly matching TRBD1 (5 bases). V dropped 7 bases and J dropped 7 bases, with 20 bases sitting between them. Germline loops: CDR1 SNHLY, CDR2 FYNNEI. The CDR3 has 14 amino acids. Here the CDR3 reads CASTPDSSYEEQYF. CDR3 nucleotide sequence: TGTGCCAGCACCCCCGACAGCTCTTACGAAGAGCAGTACTTC.

J is TRBJ1-4 and V is TRBV7-9, with D possibly TRBD1 on 5 matching bases. CDR1 SEHNR and CDR2 FQNEAQ come from the germline V gene (reference sequence). V was shortened by 5 bases and J by 7 bases, with 14 bases between the two germline ends. The CDR3 consists of 14 residues. CDR3 sequence reads: CASSQIGGGEKLFF. CDR3 DNA sequence: TGTGCCAGCAGCCAAATCGGGGGTGGTGAAAAACTGTTTTTT.

The chain carries TRBV28 and TRBJ2-1; the match to TRBD2 covers 7 bases. This CDR3 spans 14 amino acids. Looked up from germline, CDR1 is MDHEN and CDR2 is SYDVKM. Trimming removed 7 bases from V and 3 bases from J; junction bases left unmatched: 6. In nucleotides, the CDR3 is TGTGCCAGCATCGGCGGGAGTTTCTACAATGAGCAGTTCTTC. Translation gives CASIGGSFYNEQFF.

The chain is built from TRBV2 and TRBJ2-2, with TRBD1 identical over 10 bases. V dropped 7 bases and J dropped 6; count of bases not matched to a gene: 2. Germline CDR1 is SNHLY and CDR2 is FYNNEI. This CDR3 is built from 13 residues. CDR3 sequence (DNA): TGTGCCAGCATTGGGACAGGGGCCGGGGAGCTGTTTTTT. Its translation: CASIGTGAGELFF.

In its sample, this clone was seen a few times. The chain links TRBV2 to TRBJ2-7; possible D gene TRBD1, 6 bases. This CDR3 is built from 15 residues. The V gene's germline CDR1 is SNHLY and CDR2 FYNNEI. The V end lost 2 bases, the J end lost 3 bases, and 14 bases lay between the germline ends. CDR3 region: CASSEFRDKDYEQYF. The CDR3 DNA reads as TGTGCCAGCAGTGAATTTCGGGACAAGGACTACGAGCAGTACTTC.

The chain employs TRBV25-1 and TRBJ2-5; 7 bases fit TRBD1. Germline V gene lookup returns CDR1 MGHDK and CDR2 SYGVNS. This CDR3 spans 15 amino acids. V trimming: 2 bases; J trimming: 2 bases; junction bases outside the gene matches: 5. CDR3 residues: CASSEGDSGQETQYF. The CDR3 DNA follows: TGTGCCAGCAGTGAAGGGGACAGCGGACAAGAGACCCAGTACTTC.

This clone showed up just once. V gene TRBV6-1 combines with J gene TRBJ1-2; D uncertain. Germline CDR1 is MNHNS and CDR2 is SASEGT. The CDR3 covers 13 residues. V was clipped by 6 bases and J by 0 bases, with 8 bases between them. CDR3 amino acids: CASRRLANYGYTF. The CDR3 nucleotides are TGTGCCAGCAGACGATTAGCTAACTATGGCTACACCTTC.

This clone was counted a single time. V gene TRBV10-2 combines with J gene TRBJ2-1, with D unclear. Between the trimmed V and J ends, which lost 7 bases and 12 bases, there was a span of 16 bases. The germline V gene encodes CDR1 WSHSY and CDR2 SAAADI. The CDR3 runs to 12 residues. CDR3 nucleotide sequence: TGCGCCAGCATGACGACTCAGCTGAGGCAGTTCTTC. Translation: CASMTTQLRQFF.

This chain joins TRBV11-2 and TRBJ1-1; D is unresolved. Germline V gene data show CDR1 as SGHAT and CDR2 as FQNNGV. Trimming shortened V by 5 bases and J by 2 bases, and 6 bases separated the two germline ends. The CDR3 contains 12 residues. The CDR3 nucleotides read TGTGCCAGCAGCCGAGTTAACACTGAAGCTTTCTTT. Its protein product is CASSRVNTEAFF.

Only one count was recorded for this clone. The rearrangement links TRBV7-2 to TRBJ1-1; D is unclear. CDR3 size: 15 residues. V was clipped by 2 bases and J by 0 bases, with 10 bases between them. Looked up from germline, CDR1 is SGHTA and CDR2 is FQGNSA. The CDR3 DNA is TGTGCCAGCAGCTTAAACGGACCTCTGAACACTGAAGCTTTCTTT. As protein: CASSLNGPLNTEAFF.

The V call is TRBV11-2, the J call TRBJ2-7; 14 positions agree with TRBD2. Germline assignment: CDR1 SGHAT and CDR2 FQNNGV. The V segment lost 1 base and the J segment 6 bases; nucleotides outside the gene matches: 11. CDR3 length: 18 amino acids. The CDR3 DNA sequence: TGTGCCAGCAGCTTAGTACTGGGACTAGCGGGAGTATCCCGCGAGCAGTACTTC. This encodes CASSLVLGLAGVSREQYF.

The chain recombines TRBV13 with TRBJ2-5; perhaps D is TRBD1 or TRBD2 (5 bases each). CDR3 length: 17 residues. The germline V gene encodes CDR1 PRHDT and CDR2 FYEKMQ (reference sequence). Between the trimmed V and J ends, which lost 0 bases and 5 bases, there was a span of 19 bases. The CDR3 protein is CASSLGRVWGSSETQYF. CDR3 nucleotide sequence: TGTGCCAGCAGCTTAGGTCGAGTTTGGGGGAGTTCGGAGACCCAGTACTTC.

Only one count was recorded for this clone. This chain links TRBV5-4 with TRBJ2-7; perhaps TRBD2 as D (5 bases). Germline CDR1 is SGHNT and CDR2 is YYREEE (reference sequence). The CDR3 totals 15 residues. The V end was cut by 3 bases, the J end by 1 base, with 14 bases between. The CDR3 bases are TGTGCCAGCAGCTATAGTGGCCGGGGTTCCTACGAGCAGTACTTC. This codes for CASSYSGRGSYEQYF.

The gene calls are TRBV30 and TRBJ2-2; D is perhaps TRBD2 (5 bases). The CDR3 length is 13 residues. CDR1 and CDR2 (germline): GTSNPN, SVGIG (reference sequence). Deletions cut 3 bases from V and 0 bases from J, with 5 bases between. The CDR3 coding sequence is TGTGCCTGGAGGGGAGCGAACACCGGGGAGCTGTTTTTT. Translation: CAWRGANTGELFF.

The chain employs TRBV27 and TRBJ2-2; D gene unclear. This CDR3 has 11 amino acids. Germline loops: CDR1 MNHEY, CDR2 SMNVEV (reference sequence). Trimming shortened V by 4 bases and J by 7 bases, and 4 bases separated the two germline ends. This CDR3 is CASSSVGELFF. CDR3 DNA sequence: TGTGCCAGCAGTTCAGTCGGGGAGCTGTTTTTT.

CDR3 in DNA: TGTGCCAGCAGCGTAGTTAGCGGGGGCTCCTACAATGAGCAGTTCTTC. As protein: CASSVVSGGSYNEQFF. V and J are TRBV9 and TRBJ2-1, with 9 bases aligning to TRBD2. J gave up 0 bases and V 0 bases, and 1 base lay outside the gene matches. The V gene's germline CDR1 is SGDLS and CDR2 YYNGEE. The CDR3 is 16 amino acids.

This rearrangement joins TRBV7-9 to TRBJ2-1; 12 positions match TRBD2. CDR3 length: 15 residues. Trimming took 0 bases from V and 12 from J; bases not matched to a gene: 6. Germline loops: CDR1 SEHNR, CDR2 FQNEAQ (reference sequence). This chain's CDR3 is CASSLALAGGPGQFF. The CDR3 DNA reads as TGTGCCAGCAGCTTAGCTCTAGCGGGAGGGCCGGGGCAGTTCTTC.

The V gene is TRBV15, the J gene TRBJ1-4; D not resolved. Looked up from germline, CDR1 is LNHNV and CDR2 is YYDKDF (reference sequence). Trimming removed 3 bases at V and 1 base at J, with 3 bases between. The CDR3 totals 13 residues. The CDR3 bases are TGTGCCACCAGCAGCAGAACTAATGAAAAACTGTTTTTT. Protein sequence: CATSSRTNEKLFF.

The rearrangement joins TRBV14 to TRBJ2-1, with D uncertain. Germline-derived CDR1 and CDR2 are SGHDN and FVKESK. This CDR3 comprises 13 residues. V lost 8 bases and J 0 bases, leaving 8 bases between the germline ends. The DNA for the CDR3 is TGTGCCAGCTCCCCTTACTCCTACAATGAGCAGTTCTTC. Protein: CASSPYSYNEQFF.

The chain is built from TRBV18 and TRBJ2-2; perhaps TRBD2 as D (7 bases). The germline gives CDR1 KGHSH, CDR2 LQKENI. CDR3 length equals 16 residues. V dropped 6 bases and J dropped 4 bases, with 18 bases sitting between them. CDR3 loop: CASSLDPGGLTGELFF. In nucleotides, the CDR3 is TGTGCCAGCTCTCTGGACCCCGGGGGGCTCACCGGGGAGCTGTTTTTT.

This clone was observed a handful of times. V and J are TRBV27 and TRBJ2-7; possible D gene TRBD2, 5 bases. Trimming shortened V by 6 bases and J by 3 bases, and 18 bases separated the two germline ends. Germline CDR1 is MNHEY and CDR2 is SMNVEV (reference sequence). The CDR3 runs 15 residues. CDR3 protein: CASRATWRGNYEQYF. The CDR3 bases are TGTGCCAGCAGGGCCACCTGGAGAGGGAACTACGAGCAGTACTTC.

This rearrangement joins TRBV6-1 to TRBJ2-6, with a weak D call TRBD1 (6 bases). V lost 0 bases, J lost 2 bases, and 11 bases lay in between. The germline V gene has CDR1 MNHNS and CDR2 SASEGT. The length of the CDR3 is 17 residues. The CDR3 DNA is TGTGCCAGCAGTGAAGCCCACAGGGATACTGGGGCCAACGTCCTGACTTTC. Translated, it gives CASSEAHRDTGANVLTF.

V is TRBV19 and J is TRBJ1-1; unclear D gene. The ends were cut back, 10 bases at V and 4 bases at J, with 10 bases in the middle. The germline V gene has CDR1 LNHDA and CDR2 SQIVND (reference sequence). The CDR3 runs to 11 residues. This CDR3 reads CATQSRTEAFF. DNA for the CDR3: TGTGCCACCCAGTCCCGCACTGAAGCTTTCTTT.

This sequence joins TRBV19 and TRBJ1-4, with 9 bases fitting TRBD1. The V segment lost 5 bases and the J segment 7 bases; nucleotides outside the gene matches: 5. In germline, CDR1 is LNHDA, CDR2 SQIVND (reference sequence). The CDR3 spans 14 residues. Here the CDR3 reads CASSLGQGGEKLFF. Written as DNA, the CDR3 is TGTGCCAGTAGTCTGGGACAGGGCGGTGAAAAACTGTTTTTT.

The rearrangement uses TRBV2 and TRBJ2-7; no definite D call. Trimming left V 7 bases short and J 3 bases short, with 13 bases between. Germline V lookup: CDR1 SNHLY, CDR2 FYNNEI. The CDR3 runs to 13 residues. CDR3 loop: CASIEIPSYEQYF. Written as DNA, the CDR3 is TGTGCCAGCATTGAGATCCCGAGCTACGAGCAGTACTTC.

The rearrangement uses TRBV28 and TRBJ2-6, with TRBD2 as a possible D gene (5 bases). This CDR3 has 12 amino acids. V shed 10 bases and J shed 5 bases, with 9 bases lying between them. The V gene's germline CDR1 is MDHEN and CDR2 SYDVKM. The DNA of the CDR3 is TGTGCCACCACCGGGAGGGCCAACGTCCTGACTTTC. Protein: CATTGRANVLTF.

The chain joins TRBV28 to TRBJ2-5; D may be TRBD2 (6 bases). The DNA end is more similar to TRBJ2-7, so the J call may be wrong. CDR1 MDHEN and CDR2 SYDVKM come from the germline V gene. This CDR3 spans 13 amino acids. The chain's CDR3 is CASGKGLPYEQYF. The DNA for the CDR3 is TGTGCCAGCGGAAAGGGACTCCCATACGAGCAGTACTTC.

The rearrangement joins TRBV7-2 to TRBJ2-7; D gene ambiguous. This CDR3 has 15 amino acids. Germline CDR1 is SGHTA and CDR2 is FQGNSA. Trimming stripped 1 base from V and 2 bases from J, with 12 bases between. The DNA of the CDR3 is TGTGCCAGCAGCTTAGTAGGTCGGTTCCCCTACGAGCAGTACTTC. Protein: CASSLVGRFPYEQYF.